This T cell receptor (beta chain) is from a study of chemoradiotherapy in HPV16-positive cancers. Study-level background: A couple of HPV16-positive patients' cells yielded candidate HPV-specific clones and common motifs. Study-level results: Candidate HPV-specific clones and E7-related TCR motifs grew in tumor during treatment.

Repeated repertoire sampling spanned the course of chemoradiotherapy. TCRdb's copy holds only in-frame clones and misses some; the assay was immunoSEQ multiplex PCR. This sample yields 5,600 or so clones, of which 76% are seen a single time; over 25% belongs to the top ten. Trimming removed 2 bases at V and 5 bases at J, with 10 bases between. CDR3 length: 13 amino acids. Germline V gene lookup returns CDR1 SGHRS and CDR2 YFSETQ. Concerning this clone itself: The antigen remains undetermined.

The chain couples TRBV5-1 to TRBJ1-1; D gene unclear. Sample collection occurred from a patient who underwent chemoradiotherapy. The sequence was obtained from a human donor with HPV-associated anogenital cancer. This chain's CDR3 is CASSFNGETEAFF. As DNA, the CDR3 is TGCGCCAGCAGCTTTAATGGGGAGACTGAAGCTTTCTTT. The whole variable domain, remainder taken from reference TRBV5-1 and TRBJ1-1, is KAGVTQTPRYLIKTRGQQVTLSCSPISGHRSVSWYQQTPGQGLQFLFEYFSETQRNKGNFPGRFSGRQFSNSRSEMNVSTLELGDSALYLCASSFNGETEAFFGQGTRLTVV.